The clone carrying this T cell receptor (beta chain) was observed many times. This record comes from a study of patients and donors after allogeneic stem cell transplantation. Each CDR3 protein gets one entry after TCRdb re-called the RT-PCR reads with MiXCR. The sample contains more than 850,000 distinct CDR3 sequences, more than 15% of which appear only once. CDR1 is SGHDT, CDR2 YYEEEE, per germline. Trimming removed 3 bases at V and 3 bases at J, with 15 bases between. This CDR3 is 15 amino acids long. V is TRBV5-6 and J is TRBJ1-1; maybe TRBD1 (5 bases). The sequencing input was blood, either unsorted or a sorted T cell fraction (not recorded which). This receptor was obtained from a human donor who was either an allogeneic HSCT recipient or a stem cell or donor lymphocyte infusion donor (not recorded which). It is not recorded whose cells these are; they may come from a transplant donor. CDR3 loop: CASSSEGSGYTEAFF. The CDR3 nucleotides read TGTGCCAGCAGCTCGGAGGGGTCCGGCTACACTGAAGCTTTCTTT.